The 12 T cell receptor beta chains given below trace back to one sample, sequenced in a study of long-term antiretroviral therapy in people with HIV. Samples were assayed with immunoSEQ v3.0 at survey level. The data were produced by immunoSEQ multiplex PCR, yet TCRdb's version contains in-frame clones alone and is incomplete. The data contain about 39,000 clones, approximately 89% of them seen just once; the ten biggest clones take up under 7%. The sample consisted of unsorted PBMCs, taken 3.1 years after starting antiretroviral therapy. These TCRs come from a woman between 45 and 60 years old with HIV.

The chain recombines TRBV29-1 with TRBJ1-2, with 10 nucleotides matching TRBD1. V dropped 4 bases and J dropped 5; count of bases not matched to a gene: 7. The CDR3 loop spans 14 amino acids. Germline V gene lookup returns CDR1 SQVTM and CDR2 ANQGSEA. The CDR3 DNA is TGCAGCGTTGTCCCGACAGGGGGCTTGTATGGCTACACCTTC. Protein sequence: CSVVPTGGLYGYTF.

The rearrangement uses TRBV30 and TRBJ2-7, with 9 bases identical to TRBD1. The CDR3 is made up of 15 amino acids. V dropped 3 bases and J dropped 5; count of bases not matched to a gene: 11. CDR1 is GTSNPN, CDR2 SVGIG, per germline (reference sequence). CDR3 sequence: CAWSGDRAGSHEQYF. The CDR3 DNA reads TGTGCCTGGAGCGGGGACAGGGCAGGTTCCCACGAGCAGTACTTC.

The gene calls are TRBV4-1 and TRBJ1-2; a possible D gene is TRBD1 (6 bases). Trimming took off 0 bases at V and 8 bases at J, with 16 bases between the two ends. Germline V gives CDR1 MGHRA, CDR2 YSYEKL. The length of the CDR3 is 15 residues. This chain's CDR3 is CASSQDEYRVGGYTF. In DNA, the CDR3 is TGCGCCAGCAGCCAAGATGAATACAGGGTGGGGGGCTACACCTTC.

This rearrangement joins TRBV27 to TRBJ1-2; possible D gene TRBD1, 5 bases. The CDR3 loop spans 15 amino acids. V lost 4 bases, J lost 5 bases, and 17 bases lay in between. Germline CDR1 MNHEY, CDR2 SMNVEV (reference sequence). The CDR3 protein is CASSSNPRAGYGYTF. In nucleotides, the CDR3 is TGTGCCAGCAGTTCCAACCCCAGGGCGGGGTATGGCTACACCTTC.

The CDR3 DNA reads TGTGCCAGCAGCCCCGGACTAGCGGGGGTCAACACCGGGGAGCTGTTTTTT. Its protein is CASSPGLAGVNTGELFF. This chain uses TRBV9 with TRBJ2-2, with 13 positions matching TRBD2. CDR3 size: 17 residues. With V trimmed by 4 bases and J by 2 bases, 5 bases remained unmatched. In germline, CDR1 is SGDLS, CDR2 YYNGEE.

The J gene is TRBJ1-2, the V gene TRBV6-6; possibly TRBD1 for D (6 bases). Germline-derived CDR1 and CDR2 are MNHNY and SVGAGI (reference sequence). V shed 6 bases and J shed 10 bases, with 21 bases lying between them. The CDR3 runs to 14 residues. For the CDR3, the DNA is TGTGCCAGCAGCCCGGCGGGGGCGACCCTACACTACACCTTC. Its protein is CASSPAGATLHYTF.

The genes are TRBV9 and TRBJ1-1, with D possibly being TRBD1 (5 bases). Looked up from germline, CDR1 is SGDLS and CDR2 is YYNGEE. Trimming took off 0 bases at V and 3 bases at J, with 21 bases between the two ends. The CDR3 totals 18 residues. This CDR3 is CASSVGLFRVKDDTEAFF. CDR3 DNA sequence: TGTGCCAGCAGCGTAGGTCTGTTCAGGGTGAAGGATGACACTGAAGCTTTCTTT.

This clone occurred once. The V and J genes are TRBV4-1 and TRBJ2-7, with 11 bases fitting TRBD1. V was clipped by 4 bases and J by 3 bases; unmatched bases: 5. The CDR3 extends over 15 amino acids. Germline assignment: CDR1 MGHRA and CDR2 YSYEKL. CDR3 in amino acids: CASSLRTGGGYEQYF. As DNA, the CDR3 is TGCGCCAGCAGCCTTCGGACAGGGGGCGGCTACGAGCAGTACTTC.

V usage is TRBV6-5 and J usage is TRBJ1-2; D is undetermined. Germline V gene sequence: CDR1 MNHEY, CDR2 SVGAGI. The CDR3 contains 12 residues. Trimming cost V 2 bases and J 7 bases, with 8 bases left between them. CDR3 in DNA: TGTGCCAGCAGTTACCGAAGGAGTGGCTACACCTTC. This sequence encodes CASSYRRSGYTF.

J is TRBJ1-1 and V is TRBV5-4, with D uncertain. CDR1 and CDR2 from the germline V gene are SGHNT and YYREEE (reference sequence). Trimming removed 3 bases from V and 2 bases from J, with 17 bases in between. This CDR3 contains 16 residues. The CDR3 sequence is CASSSETGVVNTEAFF. DNA of the CDR3: TGTGCCAGCAGCTCAGAGACGGGTGTGGTAAACACTGAAGCTTTCTTT. Variable domain in full (rest from reference TRBV5-4 and TRBJ1-1): ETGVTQSPTHLIKTRGQQVTLRCSSQSGHNTVSWYQQALGQGPQFIFQYYREEENGRGNFPPRFSGLQFPNYSSELNVNALELDDSALYLCASSSETGVVNTEAFFGQGTRLTVV.

The chain has TRBV30 and TRBJ2-7; D possibly corresponds to TRBD1 (5 bases). The CDR3 sequence is 13 residues long. The V and J ends lost 0 bases and 3 bases respectively, with 9 bases between them. From germline, CDR1 is GTSNPN and CDR2 SVGIG (reference sequence). The CDR3 region is CAWSVQAYYEQYF. The CDR3 DNA reads as TGTGCCTGGAGTGTACAGGCGTACTACGAGCAGTACTTC.

About this clone itself: Its ends do not fully match the called genes, so a read error is possible. This chain joins TRBV15 and TRBJ1-1, with D tentatively TRBD1 (5 bases). CDR1 LNHNV and CDR2 YYDKDF come from the germline V gene (reference sequence). This CDR3 has 12 residues. CDR3 amino acids: CATSREGDEAFF. The CDR3 DNA reads as TGTGCCACCAGCCGAGAAGGGGACGAAGCTTTCTTT. Combining the CDR3 with reference TRBV15 and TRBJ1-1 gives the whole variable domain DAMVIQNPRYQVTQFGKPVTLSCSQTLNHNVMYWYQQKSSQAPKLLFHYYDKDFNNEADTPDNFQSRRPNTSFCFLDIRSPGLGDTAMYLCATSREGDEAFFGQGTRLTVV.